A single sample is the source of the 20 T cell receptor beta chains below, sequenced in a study of human T cells and chemical hapten exposure. Noted time point: patch test 3, about 24 weeks after DPC sensitization. Treatment of the sample: therapeutic diphenylcyclopropenone sensitization with weekly scalp DPC. In TCRdb, the RACE reads were re-called with MiXCR into one record per CDR3 protein. Of about 58,000 distinct CDR3 sequences listed, about an eighth are singletons. The sequenced sample was whole blood, obtained in connection with sensitization to the hapten diphenylcyclopropenone (DPC). All receptors come from a man aged 25 to 40 with alopecia areata. Some clones in this sample may be carry-over from other donors' samples.

This clonotype showed up many times. V usage is TRBV7-6 and J usage is TRBJ1-4, with D possibly matching TRBD1 (5 bases). V was clipped by 0 bases and J by 3 bases, with 11 bases between them. The CDR3 is 16 residues long. Per germline, CDR1 SGHVS and CDR2 FNYEAQ. The CDR3 loop is CASSLAAGRANEKLFF. The CDR3 bases are TGTGCCAGCAGCTTAGCGGCGGGGCGAGCTAATGAAAAACTGTTTTTT.

In its sample, this clonotype was seen many times. V usage is TRBV7-2 and J usage is TRBJ2-5, with 7 bases fitting TRBD1. The germline V gene has CDR1 SGHTA and CDR2 FQGNSA. The CDR3 covers 14 residues. The J segment lost 2 bases and the V segment lost 5 bases, leaving 5 bases of the junction unmatched. The CDR3 nucleotides are TGTGCCAGCAGCCCAGACAGGGAGCAAGAGACCCAGTACTTC. The encoded protein is CASSPDREQETQYF.

In its sample, this clonotype was seen many times. The CDR3 region is CSVTGTGFEQYF. Written as DNA, the CDR3 is TGCAGCGTTACCGGGACAGGGTTCGAGCAGTACTTC. V and J are TRBV29-1 and TRBJ2-7, with TRBD1 identical over 9 bases. Germline V lookup: CDR1 SQVTM, CDR2 ANQGSEA. This CDR3 spans 12 amino acids. Germline trimming cut 5 bases from V and 6 bases from J; bases unmatched to any gene: 5.

The chain combines TRBV27 with TRBJ2-7; D might be TRBD1 (6 bases). Germline-derived CDR1 and CDR2 are MNHEY and SMNVEV (reference sequence). Trimming left V 3 bases short and J 7 bases short, with 16 bases between. This CDR3 contains 14 residues. The CDR3 DNA reads TGTGCCAGCAGTTTCTATCCGGACAGCCGGGAGCAGTACTTC. It is translated as CASSFYPDSREQYF.

Many counts were recorded for this clonotype. V is TRBV12-3 or TRBV12-4 and J is TRBJ1-1; D is possibly TRBD1 (6 bases). The CDR3 covers 16 residues. Trimming left V 7 bases short and J 7 bases short, with 25 bases between. The CDR3: CASTPSEGGRGVEAFF. CDR3 nucleotide sequence: TGTGCCAGCACCCCCAGCGAGGGGGGGAGGGGGGTTGAAGCTTTCTTT.

This clonotype was counted only a few times. The genes are TRBV5-1 and TRBJ2-7, with TRBD1 matching 7 bases. Losses at the gene ends were 0 bases for V and 2 bases for J; bases not matched to a gene: 5. Germline V gene lookup returns CDR1 SGHRS and CDR2 YFSETQ. The CDR3 spans 15 residues. CDR3 sequence (DNA): TGCGCCAGCAGCTTGGCGACAGGGACAACCTACGAGCAGTACTTC. It translates to CASSLATGTTYEQYF.

With regard to this clonotype: One base away lies a much larger clone, so this may be a sequencing read error. The gene calls are TRBV28 and TRBJ2-7; a weak D match, TRBD1 (6 bases). Germline V gene lookup returns CDR1 MDHEN and CDR2 SYDVKM. This CDR3 region has 15 residues. CDR3 sequence (DNA): TGTGCCAGCAGTCCGGACAGAAAATTCTCCTACGAGCAGAACTTC. This gives the protein CASSPDRKFSYEQNF. The entire variable domain, with the rest obtained from reference TRBV28 and TRBJ2-7, is as follows: DVKVTQSSRYLVKRTGEKVFLECVQDMDHENMFWYRQDPGLGLRLIYFSYDVKMKEKGDIPEGYSVSREKKERFSLILESASTNQTSMYLCASSPDRKFSYEQNFGPGTRLTVT.

The J gene is TRBJ1-3, the V gene TRBV20-1; D gene uncertain. The ends were cut back, 0 bases at V and 4 bases at J, with 13 bases in the middle. Germline lookup yields CDR1 DFQATT and CDR2 SNEGSKA (reference sequence). The CDR3 contains 15 residues. The chain's CDR3 is CSARDPTVFGNTIYF. CDR3 bases: TGCAGTGCTAGAGATCCGACGGTTTTCGGAAACACCATATATTTT.

This clonotype was recorded many times. This sequence joins TRBV4-1 and TRBJ1-1; D call uncertain. The length of the CDR3 is 17 residues. V was clipped by 0 bases and J by 1 base, with 15 bases between them. In germline, CDR1 is MGHRA, CDR2 YSYEKL. The CDR3 here is CASSQDLFRSENTEAFF. The CDR3 coding sequence is TGCGCCAGCAGCCAAGATTTATTCCGCAGCGAGAACACTGAAGCTTTCTTT.

This clonotype was observed at least ten times. The J gene is TRBJ2-5, the V gene TRBV11-1; D unclear. The CDR3 runs 13 residues. Germline lookup yields CDR1 SGHAT and CDR2 FQDESV (reference sequence). Between the trimmed V and J ends, which lost 6 bases and 5 bases, there was a span of 13 bases. Written as DNA, the CDR3 is TGTGCCAGCAGGCCATCTCGACCGGAGACCCAGTACTTC. This gives the protein CASRPSRPETQYF.

The chain combines TRBV7-2 with TRBJ2-5, with TRBD1 matching over 7 bases. The germline gives CDR1 SGHTA, CDR2 FQGNSA. After removal of 3 bases from V and 1 base from J, the junction contained 2 bases not matched to a gene. This CDR3 is 14 amino acids long. CDR3 DNA sequence: TGTGCCAGCAGCTTGACAGGGTCCCAAGAGACCCAGTACTTC. This gives the protein CASSLTGSQETQYF.

The chain recombines TRBV7-8 with TRBJ1-5; 7 nucleotides align to TRBD1. Germline V lookup: CDR1 SGHVS, CDR2 FQNEAQ. The CDR3 is 15 residues long. V gave up 5 bases and J gave up 6 bases; unmatched junction bases: 10. The DNA for the CDR3 is TGTGCCAGCAGCCCGCGACAGGGTTGGGCTCAGCCCCAGCATTTT. It codes for CASSPRQGWAQPQHF.

The CDR3 region has the DNA TGCAGCGCAGGCACTGCTACTGACTATGGCTACACCTTC. It is translated as CSAGTATDYGYTF. The chain employs TRBV29-1 and TRBJ1-2; the D is unclear. CDR1 SQVTM and CDR2 ANQGSEA come from the germline V gene. V was shortened by 7 bases and J by 3 bases, with 15 bases between the two germline ends. The CDR3 is 13 amino acids.

A few counts support this clonotype. The genes are TRBV4-3 and TRBJ1-1; perhaps TRBD1 as D (5 bases). V dropped 0 bases and J dropped 0 bases, with 8 bases sitting between them. CDR1 is LGHNA, CDR2 YSLEER, per germline. This CDR3 has 15 amino acids. The CDR3, as DNA: TGCGCCAGCAGCCAAGAACTGGGGGTGAACACTGAAGCTTTCTTT. As protein: CASSQELGVNTEAFF.

This chain links TRBV3-1 with TRBJ1-1; the D is unclear. There are 14 residues in the CDR3. Germline V gene sequence: CDR1 LGHDT, CDR2 YNNKEL (reference sequence). V lost 4 bases to trimming and J lost 8 bases, with 17 bases between them. CDR3 sequence (DNA): TGTGCCAGCAGCCTTACCGAGGGCAGACCGGAAGCTTTCTTT. Its translation is CASSLTEGRPEAFF.

The genes are TRBV13 and TRBJ2-7; D gene uncertain. V lost 5 bases to trimming and J lost 4 bases, with 12 bases between them. Germline assignment: CDR1 PRHDT and CDR2 FYEKMQ (reference sequence). The CDR3 runs to 13 residues. CDR3 nucleotides: TGTGCCAGCAGCCCCAAAATGGGGTACGAGCAGTACTTC. Protein sequence: CASSPKMGYEQYF.

The sample holds a few counts of this clonotype. This rearrangement joins TRBV9 to TRBJ1-3; no clear D. The CDR3 runs 14 residues. The germline V gene encodes CDR1 SGDLS and CDR2 YYNGEE. The V gene lost 4 bases and the J gene lost 0 bases, with 8 bases spanning the gap. The CDR3 DNA follows: TGTGCCAGCAGCAACCCACGCTCTGGAAACACCATATATTTT. Translated: CASSNPRSGNTIYF.

A few counts support this clonotype. The chain has TRBV6-6 and TRBJ2-5, with D hard to call. This CDR3 is built from 12 residues. The germline CDR1 and CDR2 sequences are MNHNY and SVGAGI (reference sequence). Trimming took off 4 bases at V and 4 bases at J, with 7 bases between the two ends. CDR3 bases: TGTGCCAGCAGTTCCCGAACAGAGACCCAGTACTTC. It encodes CASSSRTETQYF.

This clonotype was observed a few times. This sequence joins TRBV5-5 and TRBJ1-3; TRBD1 agrees at 8 bases. In germline, CDR1 is SGHKS, CDR2 YYEKEE (reference sequence). The CDR3 runs to 15 residues. J was trimmed by 1 base and V by 1 base; bases with no gene match: 1. CDR3 residues: CASSLWTGSGNTIYF. CDR3 bases: TGTGCCAGCAGCTTGTGGACAGGGTCTGGAAACACCATATATTTT.

This clonotype was counted ten times or more. This rearrangement joins TRBV30 to TRBJ1-5; TRBD1 might be the D (5 bases). The germline V and J ends were trimmed by 4 bases and 4 bases, with 11 bases remaining between them. Germline assignment: CDR1 GTSNPN and CDR2 SVGIG (reference sequence). The CDR3 is 13 amino acids. The CDR3 DNA sequence: TGTGCCTGGAATCGGGGGGGGAATCAGCCCCAGCATTTT. Translating gives CAWNRGGNQPQHF. Complete variable domain (other parts from reference TRBV30 and TRBJ1-5): SQTIHQWPATLVQPVGSPLSLECTVEGTSNPNLYWYRQAAGRGLQLLFYSVGIGQISSEVPQNLSASRPQDRQFILSSKKLLLSDSGFYLCAWNRGGNQPQHFGDGTRLSIL.